This TCR beta chain was found in a study of CD8 T cells in ankylosing spondylitis (dated by TCRdb to about 2017). Notes on the research overall: The study set out to find disease-linked TCR variants by profiling T cell receptor beta repertoires in ankylosing spondylitis patients and healthy donors. The whole study cohort included about a hundred healthy donors and under 30 ankylosing spondylitis patients. Peripheral blood was sampled, and synovial fluid was also collected from ankylosing spondylitis patients.

Concerning this clonotype itself: It lacks a known antigen. No per-base quality is available; no much larger clone lies one base away.

These reads were obtained on an Illumina HiSeq 2500. Quantitative 5'-RACE with molecular barcodes was used to prepare TCR beta libraries. The original pipeline was this. A new computational method, built on a probabilistic model of VDJ rearrangement, was used to identify disease-linked TCR variants. TCRdb reprocessed the public reads (quality trimming at Q25 with fastp, clone calling with MiXCR) and kept in-frame beta chains. Records with the same CDR3 protein are collapsed into one entry carrying the most frequent genes and DNA. The V and J calls were not made by the authors but by TCRdb's processing. This sample lists approximately 190,000 distinct CDR3 sequences; approximately 12% were detected once. The ten top clones hold 11% of the sample. Here is what the overall study found, with its caveats: A TCR beta motif made up of several highly homologous amino acid variants appeared to be characteristic of blood from ankylosing spondylitis patients. In peripheral blood, the disease-linked clones were found at relatively low frequencies and had a CD8+ phenotype. Some motif variants were previously reported in synovial fluid and blood of reactive arthritis patients, suggesting common disease-initiation mechanisms. The disease-linked clones were reported as significantly enriched in matched synovial fluid samples from ankylosing spondylitis patients.

This clonotype was obtained from a female donor with ankylosing spondylitis or in good health (not recorded which). The sample consisted of blood, either unsorted or a sorted T cell fraction (not recorded which).

The CDR3 reads CASSYKRSGSTDTQYF. The base sequence is TGTGCCAGCAGTTATAAGCGTAGCGGGAGCACAGATACGCAGTATTTT. The sequence links TRBV6-5 to TRBJ2-3, and 7 bases in between align with TRBD2. The germline V gene encodes CDR1 MNHEY and CDR2 SVGAGI. Ends trimmed: V by 3 bases, J by 0 bases; bases unmatched to a gene: 6. From the cysteine up to the phenylalanine, the CDR3 has a length of 16 residues. Only CDR3 DNA is held: 48 bases, read in frame from base 1.